This TCR beta chain was sequenced for a study of T-cell memory formation after mild COVID-19. Across the study: TCR clusters mostly belonged to single donors.

After 5'RACE with constant-segment primers, TCR alpha and TCR beta cDNA libraries carrying sample barcodes and UMIs were obtained. Each CDR3 protein is one row after TCRdb ran MiXCR on the 5' RACE reads. The data contain some 86,000 distinct CDR3 sequences, around a quarter of them singletons. Germline CDR1 and CDR2: LNHNV and YYDKDF (reference sequence). V lost 5 bases to trimming and J lost 5 bases, with 21 bases between them. This CDR3 has 16 amino acids. The sequenced sample was PBMCs or a T cell subset sorted from them (not recorded which). The genes are TRBV15 and TRBJ2-5; D perhaps matches TRBD1 (5 bases). This sequence was found in a man younger than 35 who had mild COVID-19 (a few samples of this study predate the infection). Cell type and time point are not known. The CDR3 sequence: CATSGRKLRGSETQYF. The CDR3 DNA reads as TGTGCCACCAGCGGAAGAAAGCTAAGGGGTTCGGAGACCCAGTACTTC.